Sequencing of this TCR beta chain was carried out in a study of T-cell reconstitution after alpha-beta-depleted transplantation in children (TCRdb year 2016). As for the study more broadly: Using TCR repertoire profiling, the study quantitatively followed how T-cell immune reconstitution unfolded in children after TCRalphabeta/CD19-depleted allogeneic hematopoietic cell transplantation. What the authors observed across the whole study: Hyperexpanded clone frequencies declined over subsequent months; after one year, T-cell counts and TCRbeta diversity were mostly attributed to newly produced T cells. The apparently early alphabetaT-cell count recovery about two months after transplant was reportedly dependent on only several hundred rapidly expanded clones derived from non-depleted graft cells. The high TCRbeta diversity at day 60 in some patients was ascribed to recipient T cells and intrathymic progenitors that had survived conditioning.

Remarks on this clonotype: Its antigen is not yet known. No base quality values were provided; no much bigger clone lies one nucleotide off.

The library was built by means of PCR. Sequenced on an Illumina HiSeq 2500. Molecular barcoding was employed in the preparation of TCR libraries, with unique molecular identifiers being used to normalize TCRbeta repertoire quantification. TCRdb trimmed the raw reads at Q25, called clones with MiXCR and kept productive beta chains. Rows with a matching CDR3 protein are joined into one entry that keeps the most common DNA and genes. A total of almost 500,000 distinct CDR3 sequences appear in this sample, about 11% of them only once. The ten largest account for 2% to 2.5% of the sample. Read against the paper, the sample's treatment or condition label means: allogeneic hematopoietic cell transplantation with graft depleted of TCRalphabeta T cells and CD19 B cells. TCRalphabeta/CD19-depleted allogeneic hematopoietic cell grafts were given to the transplant recipients, all of whom were children. The sample in question was PBMCs, obtained before TCRalphabeta/CD19-depleted stem cell transplant. This TCR came from a child between 2 and 9 years old with inherited bone marrow failure, due to receive a stem cell transplant.

In nucleotides, the sequence is TGTGCCAGCTCTCTCGGACAATGGGATGGCTACACCTTC. Translated, this gives CASSLGQWDGYTF. The rearranged chain carries TRBV18 and TRBJ1-2; the D region possibly corresponds to TRBD1 (5 bases align). Trimming at the junction amounts to 6 bases on V and 6 bases on J, and the germline ends lie 14 bases apart. CDR1 and CDR2, looked up from the germline V gene, are KGHSH and LQKENI. The CDR3 has 13 amino acids, counting the end cysteine and phenylalanine. Of all the DNA, just the CDR3 is kept, 39 bases in frame from base 1.